This entry is about one TCR beta chain. Deletions cut 6 bases from V and 4 bases from J, with 17 bases between. Germline V lookup: CDR1 SGHVS, CDR2 FNYEAQ. This CDR3 is 15 amino acids long. These data originate in a study of Tregs in tolerant kidney transplant recipients. Only in-frame clones appear in the TCRdb table, and some are missing; sequencing was by immunoSEQ multiplex PCR. The sample consists of 90,000 or so clones, 90% to 95% of them appearing once. CD4+CD25+CD127- Tregs, CD4+CD25- non-Tregs, CD4 and CD8 cells were sorted. Sequencing was performed on CD8+ T cells from blood. The rearrangement joins TRBV7-6 to TRBJ2-3, with TRBD1 as a possible D gene (6 bases). The receptor was derived from a human donor in good health. The CDR3: CASSLPPWGPDTQYF. CDR3 nucleotides: TGTGCCAGCAGTCTCCCCCCCTGGGGGCCAGATACGCAGTATTTT.